This passage covers 30 T cell receptor beta chains from one sample sequenced in a study of cytomegalovirus exposure and HLA in healthy donors. Sequencing was performed with immunoSEQ multiplex PCR; in TCRdb, only in-frame clones are kept and a portion is missing. The repertoire holds 150,000 to 200,000 clones, with approximately 90% as singletons. Material: PBMCs. The source is a woman in her twenties or thirties in good health and CMV-seronegative.

About this clone: This sample includes further DNA sequences coding for the same CDR3. The CDR3 protein is CALNPRRGNQPQHF. As DNA, the CDR3 is TGTGCCTTAAACCCCCGGCGGGGCAATCAGCCCCAGCATTTT. This chain joins TRBV30 and TRBJ1-5; D is unclear. Germline-derived CDR1 and CDR2 are GTSNPN and SVGIG (reference sequence). The CDR3 is 14 residues long. Trimming shortened V by 7 bases and J by 2 bases, and 15 bases separated the two germline ends.

This clone was seen a handful of times. J is TRBJ2-7 and V is TRBV10-1; weak D call: TRBD1 (6 bases). Looked up from germline, CDR1 is WNHNN and CDR2 is SYGVQD (reference sequence). V was clipped by 5 bases and J by 0 bases, with 11 bases between them. The CDR3 has 14 amino acids. The CDR3 nucleotides are TGCGCCAGCAGTCCCACAGGGAGCTCCTACGAGCAGTACTTC. It yields the protein CASSPTGSSYEQYF.

J is TRBJ1-1 and V is TRBV5-1; D remains ambiguous. The germline CDR1 and CDR2 sequences are SGHRS and YFSETQ. The CDR3 length is 19 residues. Between the trimmed V and J ends, which lost 0 bases and 1 base, there was a span of 22 bases. CDR3 residues: CASSLGLWGFGDKNTEAFF. CDR3 nucleotide sequence: TGCGCCAGCAGCTTGGGGCTTTGGGGTTTCGGGGATAAGAACACTGAAGCTTTCTTT.

V usage is TRBV19 and J usage is TRBJ2-7, with 9 bases lining up with TRBD2. CDR1 LNHDA and CDR2 SQIVND come from the germline V gene (reference sequence). This CDR3 region has 15 residues. With V trimmed by 3 bases and J by 2 bases, 5 bases remained unmatched. The CDR3 nucleotides read TGTGCCAGTAGTATTCGGCGGGGGGGCCCCTACGAGCAGTACTTC. Protein product: CASSIRRGGPYEQYF.

This chain links TRBV2 with TRBJ1-2; the match to TRBD1 covers 10 bases. This CDR3 spans 17 amino acids. Germline V gene lookup returns CDR1 SNHLY and CDR2 FYNNEI. The J segment lost 2 bases and the V segment lost 4 bases, leaving 10 bases of the junction unmatched. CDR3 DNA sequence: TGTGCCAGCAGTGGACCAGGGGACAGGGGCTCAAACTATGGCTACACCTTC. It translates to CASSGPGDRGSNYGYTF.

This chain links TRBV4-2 with TRBJ1-1; maybe TRBD1 (6 bases). V was clipped by 5 bases and J by 10 bases, with 11 bases between them. Germline CDR1 LGHNA, CDR2 YNFKEQ. This CDR3 is 11 amino acids long. The CDR3 reads CASSYSGVAFF. As DNA, the CDR3 is TGTGCCAGCAGCTACTCAGGGGTAGCTTTCTTT.

The chain links TRBV21-1 to TRBJ2-2; the D segment call TRBD2 is taken from the table without a DNA check. TRBV21-1 is shown as a pseudogene. This CDR3 has 17 amino acids. The CDR3 loop is CASSTSWEGVSTGELFF. DNA for the CDR3: TGTGCCAGCAGCACCTCATGGGAGGGTGTAAGCACCGGGGAGCTGTTTTTT.

The chain joins TRBV30 to TRBJ1-5, with a weak D call TRBD1 (5 bases). The CDR3 contains 14 residues. Per germline, CDR1 GTSNPN and CDR2 SVGIG (reference sequence). V lost 2 bases and J 2 bases, leaving 10 bases between the germline ends. As DNA, the CDR3 is TGTGCCTGGAGTCCGGGGGGAGGCAATCAGCCCCAGCATTTT. This encodes CAWSPGGGNQPQHF.

This chain uses TRBV5-6 with TRBJ1-2, with 9 bases fitting TRBD1. J gave up 8 bases and V 1 base, and 9 bases lay outside the gene matches. This CDR3 spans 15 amino acids. Germline V gene data show CDR1 as SGHDT and CDR2 as YYEEEE. The CDR3 protein is CASSLWGQGVLGYTF. DNA of the CDR3: TGTGCCAGCAGCTTGTGGGGACAGGGAGTCCTCGGCTACACCTTC.

The chain joins TRBV5-1 to TRBJ1-1; D not certain. CDR1 is SGHRS and CDR2 is YFSETQ in the germline V gene. The CDR3 extends over 13 amino acids. V was shortened by 6 bases and J by 1 base, with 10 bases between the two germline ends. For the CDR3, the DNA is TGCGCCAGCACTCACGGGGAGAACACTGAAGCTTTCTTT. Translation gives CASTHGENTEAFF.

The rearrangement links TRBV13 to TRBJ2-3; TRBD2 matches 9 bases. Trimming cost V 5 bases and J 4 bases; bases outside gene matches: 13. The germline CDR1 and CDR2 sequences are PRHDT and FYEKMQ (reference sequence). This CDR3 comprises 17 residues. The CDR3, as DNA: TGTGCCAGCAGCCCAACCCCTTGGCGGGGGGGCTCAGATACGCAGTATTTT. This gives the protein CASSPTPWRGGSDTQYF. The variable domain in full, with the rest retrieved from reference TRBV13 and TRBJ2-3, is AAGVIQSPRHLIKEKRETATLKCYPIPRHDTVYWYQQGPGQDPQFLISFYEKMQSDKGSIPDRFSAQQFSDYHSELNMSSLELGDSALYFCASSPTPWRGGSDTQYFGPGTRLTVL.

The chain employs TRBV11-2 and TRBJ2-3; the D gene is possibly TRBD2 (5 bases). Trimming took off 5 bases at V and 6 bases at J, with 12 bases between the two ends. The germline CDR1 and CDR2 sequences are SGHAT and FQNNGV. This CDR3 contains 13 residues. CDR3: CASSPGVLDTQYF. The CDR3 DNA follows: TGTGCCAGCAGCCCCGGGGTCTTGGATACGCAGTATTTT.

The gene calls are TRBV30 and TRBJ1-6, with D maybe TRBD1 (6 bases). CDR3 length equals 15 residues. In germline, CDR1 is GTSNPN, CDR2 SVGIG (reference sequence). V was cut by 4 bases and J by 1 base, with 11 bases left in between. The CDR3 reads CAWTTGRSYNSPLHF. The CDR3, as DNA: TGTGCCTGGACCACAGGGCGGTCCTATAATTCACCCCTCCACTTT. Filled out from reference TRBV30 and TRBJ1-6, the complete variable domain reads SQTIHQWPATLVQPVGSPLSLECTVEGTSNPNLYWYRQAAGRGLQLLFYSVGIGQISSEVPQNLSASRPQDRQFILSSKKLLLSDSGFYLCAWTTGRSYNSPLHFGNGTRLTVT.

This clone was observed once. V usage is TRBV29-1 and J usage is TRBJ2-2; D ambiguous. Trimming cost V 5 bases and J 3 bases, with 10 bases left between them. CDR3 length: 13 amino acids. Looked up from germline, CDR1 is SQVTM and CDR2 is ANQGSEA. This CDR3 is CSVINRDTGELFF. CDR3 nucleotides: TGCAGCGTTATAAACAGAGACACCGGGGAGCTGTTTTTT.

V gene TRBV30 combines with J gene TRBJ1-5; 7 nucleotides align to TRBD1. Germline V lookup: CDR1 GTSNPN, CDR2 SVGIG (reference sequence). The CDR3 is 12 amino acids. V was clipped by 3 bases and J by 14 bases; unmatched bases: 10. CDR3 in DNA: TGTGCCTGGAGCAGGGGGTCAGGGAGTAAGCATTTT. Translated, it gives CAWSRGSGSKHF.

V is TRBV12-5 and J is TRBJ1-5; tentative D call: TRBD1 (5 bases). CDR3 length equals 19 residues. Trimming removed 6 bases from V and 4 bases from J, with 28 bases in between. In germline, CDR1 is LGHNT, CDR2 FRNRAP. Written as DNA, the CDR3 is TGTGCTAGTGGCTCTGAGCAGGGCGGTCGGATTTTTGGGAATCAGCCCCAGCATTTT. Translating it yields CASGSEQGGRIFGNQPQHF.

The chain uses TRBV6-6 and TRBJ1-5; perhaps TRBD1 as D (6 bases). Trimming took off 7 bases at V and 6 bases at J, with 13 bases between the two ends. This CDR3 has 13 amino acids. CDR1 MNHNY and CDR2 SVGAGI come from the germline V gene (reference sequence). In nucleotides, the CDR3 is TGTGCCAGCAAGCAAGACAGGACTCAGCCCCAGCATTTT. Translating gives CASKQDRTQPQHF.

This rearrangement joins TRBV30 to TRBJ2-1, with 8 positions matching TRBD2. Germline CDR1 GTSNPN, CDR2 SVGIG (reference sequence). After removal of 0 bases from V and 8 bases from J, the junction contained 9 bases not matched to a gene. This CDR3 is 15 amino acids long. CDR3 sequence reads: CAWSVWAGGGHEQFF. DNA of the CDR3: TGTGCCTGGAGTGTATGGGCGGGGGGTGGCCATGAGCAGTTCTTC.

The chain links TRBV5-6 to TRBJ2-4; D is undetermined. V lost 2 bases and J 6 bases, leaving 6 bases between the germline ends. The CDR3 is made up of 12 amino acids. Germline CDR1 and CDR2: SGHDT and YYEEEE. CDR3 amino acids: CASSLTSNIQYF. CDR3 coding DNA: TGTGCCAGCAGCTTAACTTCAAACATTCAGTACTTC. Based on the CDR3 plus reference TRBV5-6 and TRBJ2-4, the full variable domain is DAGVTQSPTHLIKTRGQQVTLRCSPKSGHDTVSWYQQALGQGPQFIFQYYEEEERQRGNFPDRFSGHQFPNYSSELNVNALLLGDSALYLCASSLTSNIQYFGAGTRLSVL.

The rearrangement uses TRBV21-1 and TRBJ1-2; the table gives TRBD1 as D, unverified against the DNA. TRBV21-1 is labeled a pseudogene. The CDR3 loop spans 17 amino acids. Here the CDR3 DNA reads TGTGCCAGCAGCAAAGCGTGGCTACCAGGGTGGCGGTATGGCTACACCTTC. This encodes CASSKAWLPGWRYGYTF.

The chain recombines TRBV2 with TRBJ1-2; 10 nucleotides align to TRBD1. The CDR3 extends over 13 amino acids. Germline-derived CDR1 and CDR2 are SNHLY and FYNNEI. The trim removed 3 bases at V and 7 bases at J, leaving 2 bases unmatched. The CDR3 reads CASSERDRGGYTF. In DNA, the CDR3 is TGTGCCAGCAGTGAGAGGGACAGGGGTGGCTACACCTTC.

The chain couples TRBV29-1 to TRBJ1-3, with D possibly being TRBD1 (5 bases). Germline CDR1 and CDR2: SQVTM and ANQGSEA. This CDR3 spans 12 amino acids. Between the trimmed V and J ends, which lost 7 bases and 6 bases, there was a span of 13 bases. The CDR3 region has the DNA TGCAGCGCAGGACAAGGCAAAAACACCATATATTTT. Translation gives CSAGQGKNTIYF. Together with reference TRBV29-1 and TRBJ1-3, the CDR3 gives the full variable domain: SAVISQKPSRDICQRGTSLTIQCQVDSQVTMMFWYRQQPGQSLTLIATANQGSEATYESGFVIDKFPISRPNLTFSTLTVSNMSPEDSSIYLCSAGQGKNTIYFGEGSWLTVV.

The chain joins TRBV25-1 to TRBJ1-3; tentatively, D is TRBD1 (6 bases). V lost 2 bases and J 2 bases, leaving 19 bases between the germline ends. The length of the CDR3 is 18 residues. In germline, CDR1 is MGHDK, CDR2 SYGVNS. The CDR3 loop is CASSERFWGGPTGNTIYF. The DNA for the CDR3 is TGTGCCAGCAGTGAAAGGTTTTGGGGGGGGCCAACTGGAAACACCATATATTTT.

This chain links TRBV7-9 with TRBJ1-1; unclear D gene. The germline V and J ends were trimmed by 5 bases and 7 bases, with 8 bases remaining between them. The CDR3 has 11 residues. The germline gives CDR1 SEHNR, CDR2 FQNEAQ (reference sequence). This chain's CDR3 is CASSGGIEAFF. In DNA form, the CDR3 reads TGTGCCAGCAGCGGCGGTATTGAAGCTTTCTTT.

This clone appeared once. This chain joins TRBV28 and TRBJ2-5, with 10 positions matching TRBD2. Looked up from germline, CDR1 is MDHEN and CDR2 is SYDVKM. This CDR3 contains 14 residues. V was clipped by 8 bases and J by 4 bases; unmatched bases: 7. The CDR3: CASEAGGTVETQYF. In nucleotides, the CDR3 is TGTGCCAGCGAAGCGGGGGGGACGGTAGAGACCCAGTACTTC. The full variable domain, in which reference TRBV28 and TRBJ2-5 provide the parts outside the CDR3, is DVKVTQSSRYLVKRTGEKVFLECVQDMDHENMFWYRQDPGLGLRLIYFSYDVKMKEKGDIPEGYSVSREKKERFSLILESASTNQTSMYLCASEAGGTVETQYFGPGTRLLVL.

The gene calls are TRBV9 and TRBJ1-2; 11 bases align to TRBD1. Germline CDR1 SGDLS, CDR2 YYNGEE. V gave up 1 base and J gave up 8 bases; unmatched junction bases: 10. The CDR3 has 16 amino acids. The CDR3 spells CASSVWGTGGSRGYTF. As DNA, the CDR3 is TGTGCCAGCAGCGTATGGGGGACAGGGGGGAGTCGGGGCTACACCTTC. The complete variable domain, with remaining parts taken from reference TRBV9 and TRBJ1-2, reads DSGVTQTPKHLITATGQRVTLRCSPRSGDLSVYWYQQSLDQGLQFLIQYYNGEERAKGNILERFSAQQFPDLHSELNLSSLELGDSALYFCASSVWGTGGSRGYTFGSGTRLTVV.

This chain joins TRBV9 and TRBJ2-1; D may be TRBD2 (6 bases). V was shortened by 4 bases and J by 4 bases, with 9 bases between the two germline ends. The CDR3 runs 13 residues. Germline assignment: CDR1 SGDLS and CDR2 YYNGEE. The CDR3 DNA reads as TGTGCCAGCAGCCCCCGGGGGTACAATGAGCAGTTCTTC. This sequence encodes CASSPRGYNEQFF.

This chain uses TRBV6-8 with TRBJ2-7; D possibly corresponds to TRBD1 (5 bases). With 11 bases removed from V and 5 bases from J, the gap between germline ends came to 19 bases. This CDR3 is 13 amino acids long. In germline, CDR1 is MNHGY, CDR2 SAAAGT. The CDR3 DNA is TGTGCCCACAGGTGCCCCAGGTTGAACGAGCAGTACTTC. It encodes CAHRCPRLNEQYF.

The J gene is TRBJ2-5, the V gene TRBV11-2, with 9 bases fitting TRBD2. The junction had 9 bases not matched to a gene; V was cut back by 2 bases and J by 5 bases. The CDR3 is 16 amino acids. Germline V gene data show CDR1 as SGHAT and CDR2 as FQNNGV. The CDR3 loop is CASSLSGGGAEETQYF. The DNA for the CDR3 is TGTGCCAGCAGCTTATCGGGCGGGGGGGCAGAGGAGACCCAGTACTTC.

This clone has just one count. The J gene is TRBJ2-5, the V gene TRBV7-9, with D unresolved. Looked up from germline, CDR1 is SEHNR and CDR2 is FQNEAQ (reference sequence). Between the trimmed V and J ends, which lost 1 base and 5 bases, there was a span of 8 bases. There are 13 residues in the CDR3. In DNA form, the CDR3 reads TGTGCCAGCAGCTTAGGTGGGCAGGAGACCCAGTACTTC. Translating it yields CASSLGGQETQYF.